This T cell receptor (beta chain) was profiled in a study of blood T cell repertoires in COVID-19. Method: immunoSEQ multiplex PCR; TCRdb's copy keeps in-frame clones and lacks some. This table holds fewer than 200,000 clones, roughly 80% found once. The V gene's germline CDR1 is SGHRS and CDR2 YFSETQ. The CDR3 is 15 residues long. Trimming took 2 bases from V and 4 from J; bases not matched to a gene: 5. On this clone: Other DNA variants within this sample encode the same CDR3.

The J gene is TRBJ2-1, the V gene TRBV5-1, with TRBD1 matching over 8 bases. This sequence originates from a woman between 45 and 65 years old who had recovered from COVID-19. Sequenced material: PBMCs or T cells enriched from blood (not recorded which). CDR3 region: CASSFGTGGYNEQFF. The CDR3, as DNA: TGCGCCAGCAGCTTCGGGACAGGTGGTTACAATGAGCAGTTCTTC.